The 26 T cell receptor beta chains below come from one sample, sequenced in a study of T cells after yellow fever vaccination. TCRdb ran MiXCR on the 5' RACE reads and lists one entry per CDR3 protein. The repertoire holds approximately 85,000 distinct CDR3 sequences, about 14% seen once, with under 30% in the top ten. The sample was CD8+ T cells not binding an NS4B(214-222) dextramer, sorted from PBMCs, taken more than 20 days after the first yellow fever vaccination. Every receptor here comes from a man aged 18 to 29 who received the YFV17D yellow fever vaccine.

In this sample, this clonotype turned up a few times. The CDR3 sequence: CAISEQTGNSPLHF. The CDR3 DNA sequence: TGTGCCATCAGTGAACAGACAGGAAATTCACCCCTCCACTTT. The rearrangement links TRBV10-3 to TRBJ1-6; possible D gene TRBD1, 6 bases. V lost 3 bases to trimming and J lost 7 bases, with 10 bases between them. Germline loops: CDR1 ENHRY, CDR2 SYGVKD. This CDR3 is 14 amino acids long.

This clonotype was detected only a few times. The chain joins TRBV7-9 to TRBJ2-3; D possibly uses TRBD1 or TRBD2 (5 bases each). Germline CDR1 reads SEHNR; CDR2 reads FQNEAQ (reference sequence). The CDR3 length is 13 residues. V dropped 6 bases and J dropped 6 bases, with 13 bases sitting between them. CDR3 amino acids: CASSRGRRDTQYF. DNA for the CDR3: TGTGCCAGCAGTCGGGGCAGGAGGGATACGCAGTATTTT. Combining the CDR3 with reference TRBV7-9 and TRBJ2-3 gives the whole variable domain DTGVSQNPRHKITKRGQNVTFRCDPISEHNRLYWYRQTLGQGPEFLTYFQNEAQLEKSRLLSDRFSAERPKGSFSTLEIQRTEQGDSAMYLCASSRGRRDTQYFGPGTRLTVL.

This rearrangement joins TRBV6-5 to TRBJ2-3; the D call may be TRBD1 or TRBD2 (6 bases each). The CDR3 totals 14 residues. CDR1 is MNHEY, CDR2 SVGAGI, per germline. Trimming cost V 2 bases and J 4 bases, with 10 bases left between them. The CDR3 sequence: CASSYAGEADTQYF. CDR3 in DNA: TGTGCCAGCAGTTACGCAGGGGAGGCAGATACGCAGTATTTT.

The CDR3 loop reads CASSEIQGTDQPQHF. CDR3 coding DNA: TGTGCCAGCAGTGAAATACAGGGTACCGATCAGCCCCAGCATTTT. The chain joins TRBV2 to TRBJ1-5, with D perhaps TRBD1 (6 bases). This CDR3 spans 15 amino acids. Germline V gene data show CDR1 as SNHLY and CDR2 as FYNNEI. V lost 2 bases to trimming and J lost 5 bases, with 13 bases between them.

This clonotype turned up a few times. The chain is built from TRBV20-1 and TRBJ2-1; maybe TRBD2 (5 bases). This CDR3 has 15 amino acids. Germline V gene lookup returns CDR1 DFQATT and CDR2 SNEGSKA (reference sequence). The germline V and J ends were trimmed by 0 bases and 0 bases, with 9 bases remaining between them. In nucleotides, the CDR3 is TGCAGTGCTAGAGATCTCGGGGTCTCCTACAATGAGCAGTTCTTC. Translating gives CSARDLGVSYNEQFF.

The genes are TRBV6-2 or TRBV6-3 and TRBJ2-1, with 11 bases matching TRBD2. Germline CDR1 is MNHEY and CDR2 is SVGEGT. The CDR3 contains 15 residues. Trimming cost V 0 bases and J 8 bases; bases outside gene matches: 3. Here the CDR3 DNA reads TGTGCCAGCAGTTACTCTAGCGGGGGGGCCTATGAGCAGTTCTTC. This sequence encodes CASSYSSGGAYEQFF.

This rearrangement joins TRBV12-3 or TRBV12-4 to TRBJ2-5, with TRBD2 identical over 11 bases. After removal of 5 bases from V and 3 bases from J, the junction contained 8 bases not matched to a gene. The length of the CDR3 is 16 residues. The CDR3, as DNA: TGTGCCAGCAGTCCAAGCGGGACTAGCGGAAAAGAGACCCAGTACTTC. It encodes CASSPSGTSGKETQYF.

This clonotype was counted between two and nine times. The chain recombines TRBV28 with TRBJ2-3, with 8 bases that match TRBD2. V trimming: 6 bases; J trimming: 4 bases; junction bases outside the gene matches: 9. In germline, CDR1 is MDHEN, CDR2 SYDVKM. CDR3 length: 15 amino acids. The CDR3 loop is CASSPRGGPADTQYF. CDR3 nucleotide sequence: TGTGCCAGCAGCCCCCGGGGGGGCCCCGCAGATACGCAGTATTTT.

The chain employs TRBV7-2 and TRBJ2-2; tentatively, D is TRBD1 or TRBD2 (5 bases each). The V gene lost 5 bases and the J gene lost 4 bases, with 17 bases spanning the gap. The CDR3 is 16 residues long. Germline V lookup: CDR1 SGHTA, CDR2 FQGNSA. This chain's CDR3 is CASSAGTPLGTGELFF. The CDR3 DNA follows: TGTGCCAGCAGCGCCGGGACCCCCTTAGGCACCGGGGAGCTGTTTTTT.

The rearrangement joins TRBV4-2 to TRBJ1-5; the D is unclear. Trimming shortened V by 0 bases and J by 9 bases, and 18 bases separated the two germline ends. The CDR3 is 16 amino acids. Per the germline V gene, CDR1 is LGHNA and CDR2 is YNFKEQ. The CDR3 DNA is TGTGCCAGCAGCCAAGAGGGCCCTCCCCCCACCGGGCCCCAGCATTTT. Encoded protein: CASSQEGPPPTGPQHF.

J is TRBJ2-2 and V is TRBV7-3, with D unresolved. Per germline, CDR1 SGHTA and CDR2 FQGTGA. The CDR3 sequence is 14 residues long. Trimming removed 2 bases at V and 4 bases at J, with 8 bases between. This chain's CDR3 is CASSLLVSTGELFF. The CDR3 region has the DNA TGTGCCAGCAGCTTATTGGTTAGCACCGGGGAGCTGTTTTTT.

This chain joins TRBV5-4 and TRBJ2-3; 8 bases align to TRBD2. The V gene's germline CDR1 is SGHNT and CDR2 YYREEE (reference sequence). There are 12 residues in the CDR3. In DNA, the CDR3 is TGTGCGGCGGGGGGTGTGACGGATACGCAGTATTTT. Its protein product is CAAGGVTDTQYF.

This clonotype turned up a few times. The V gene is TRBV20-1, the J gene TRBJ1-5; D remains unclear. Germline V gene lookup returns CDR1 DFQATT and CDR2 SNEGSKA (reference sequence). This CDR3 has 14 residues. V gave up 2 bases and J gave up 2 bases, with 10 bases separating them. CDR3 in DNA: TGCAGTGCTAGACTCCGGTCCGGCAATCAGCCCCAGCATTTT. As protein: CSARLRSGNQPQHF.

The chain combines TRBV5-6 with TRBJ2-1; 7 positions match TRBD2. Germline CDR1 SGHDT, CDR2 YYEEEE. V trimming: 4 bases; J trimming: 10 bases; junction bases outside the gene matches: 5. This CDR3 has 12 amino acids. The CDR3 sequence is CASSRDYTEQFF. The CDR3 nucleotides read TGTGCCAGCAGCCGGGACTACACGGAGCAGTTCTTC.

This clonotype occurred a few times. CDR3 region: CASSSMSYKGYEQYF. For the CDR3, the DNA is TGTGCCAGCAGCTCAATGTCCTATAAGGGGTACGAGCAGTACTTC. The rearrangement uses TRBV7-8 and TRBJ2-7; D may be TRBD1 (5 bases). V was pared by 4 bases and J by 4 bases, with 17 bases between. Germline lookup yields CDR1 SGHVS and CDR2 FQNEAQ. This CDR3 contains 15 residues. Full variable domain (rest looked up from reference TRBV7-8 and TRBJ2-7): GAGVSQSPRYKVAKRGQDVALRCDPISGHVSLFWYQQALGQGPEFLTYFQNEAQLDKSGLPSDRFFAERPEGSVSTLKIQRTQQEDSAVYLCASSSMSYKGYEQYFGPGTRLTVT.

This clonotype was counted a few times. The chain joins TRBV4-1 to TRBJ1-5; no reliable D call. The CDR3 totals 15 residues. CDR1 and CDR2 from the germline V gene are MGHRA and YSYEKL. V gave up 3 bases and J gave up 1 base, with 10 bases separating them. CDR3 sequence: CASSHRAVSNQPQHF. The CDR3 region has the DNA TGCGCCAGCAGCCACCGCGCGGTGAGCAATCAGCCCCAGCATTTT.

J is TRBJ1-4 and V is TRBV6-5, with 9 bases fitting TRBD1. The junction had 8 bases not matched to a gene; V was cut back by 4 bases and J by 5 bases. Per germline, CDR1 MNHEY and CDR2 SVGAGI. The CDR3 sequence is 16 residues long. CDR3 amino acids: CASSSYRGQTNEKLFF. Written as DNA, the CDR3 is TGTGCCAGCAGTTCATACAGGGGGCAGACGAATGAAAAACTGTTTTTT.

The chain uses TRBV4-1 and TRBJ2-5; TRBD2 matches at 8 bases. The CDR3 is 15 amino acids. V was pared by 3 bases and J by 5 bases, with 8 bases of the junction left unmatched. Germline CDR1 is MGHRA and CDR2 is YSYEKL. The CDR3 DNA sequence: TGCGCCAGCAGCCACCGGACCGGCGGGGGGGAGACCCAGTACTTC. Amino acids: CASSHRTGGGETQYF.

This clonotype was found a few times. The CDR3 DNA sequence: TGTGCCAGCAGCCCTCCGCAGGCCAGCCGCCACTATGGCTACACCTTC. This sequence encodes CASSPPQASRHYGYTF. The V and J genes are TRBV12-3 or TRBV12-4 and TRBJ1-2; D unresolved. This CDR3 spans 16 amino acids. V dropped 6 bases and J dropped 3 bases, with 20 bases sitting between them.

This chain joins TRBV15 and TRBJ2-1; TRBD2 agrees at 9 bases. The CDR3 spans 14 residues. After removal of 5 bases from V and 9 bases from J, the junction contained 8 bases not matched to a gene. CDR1 LNHNV and CDR2 YYDKDF come from the germline V gene (reference sequence). CDR3 sequence reads: CATSGGGAVGEQFF. CDR3 bases: TGTGCCACCAGCGGCGGGGGGGCCGTTGGTGAGCAGTTCTTC. The full variable domain, its missing parts supplied by reference TRBV15 and TRBJ2-1, is DAMVIQNPRYQVTQFGKPVTLSCSQTLNHNVMYWYQQKSSQAPKLLFHYYDKDFNNEADTPDNFQSRRPNTSFCFLDIRSPGLGDTAMYLCATSGGGAVGEQFFGPGTRLTVL.

The V call is TRBV25-1, the J call TRBJ1-5, with D possibly being TRBD1 (6 bases). Trimming took off 3 bases at V and 3 bases at J, with 9 bases between the two ends. Germline values: CDR1 MGHDK, CDR2 SYGVNS. The CDR3 runs 14 residues. The CDR3, as DNA: TGTGCCAGCAGTGACGGACAGAACAATCAGCCCCAGCATTTT. It codes for CASSDGQNNQPQHF.

The chain carries TRBV12-3 or TRBV12-4 and TRBJ1-5; D is uncertain. The length of the CDR3 is 12 residues. V was shortened by 5 bases and J by 9 bases, with 11 bases between the two germline ends. The CDR3 DNA reads TGTGCCAGCAGTCCCCTAGTTTGGCCCCAGCATTTT. Protein: CASSPLVWPQHF.

The chain combines TRBV20-1 with TRBJ1-6; D gene uncertain. Germline lookup yields CDR1 DFQATT and CDR2 SNEGSKA (reference sequence). Trimming stripped 1 base from V and 0 bases from J, with 10 bases between. This CDR3 has 16 residues. The CDR3 protein is CSARGTWSSYNSPLHF. The CDR3 nucleotides read TGCAGTGCTAGAGGTACCTGGAGCTCCTATAATTCACCCCTCCACTTT.

The CDR3 DNA sequence: TGCGCCAGCAGCTTTTTCGGGGACCCCTACAATGAGCAGTTCTTC. Its translation: CASSFFGDPYNEQFF. The V call is TRBV5-1, the J call TRBJ2-1; perhaps D is TRBD1 or TRBD2 (5 bases each). Trimming cost V 2 bases and J 2 bases, with 11 bases left between them. The CDR3 consists of 15 residues. From germline, CDR1 is SGHRS and CDR2 YFSETQ.

This chain uses TRBV12-5 with TRBJ1-4; D might be TRBD1 (5 bases). V was clipped by 1 base and J by 14 bases, with 17 bases between them. This CDR3 is 14 amino acids long. Germline CDR1 is LGHNT and CDR2 is FRNRAP. The chain's CDR3 is CASGLETEPSGLFF. The CDR3 DNA follows: TGTGCTAGTGGTTTGGAGACAGAACCCTCTGGCCTGTTTTTT.

V is TRBV7-9 and J is TRBJ1-1, with unresolved D. This CDR3 spans 12 amino acids. Germline V gene lookup returns CDR1 SEHNR and CDR2 FQNEAQ (reference sequence). V lost 5 bases and J lost 1, with 5 bases in between. For the CDR3, the DNA is TGTGCCAGCAGCCGGAAGAACACTGAAGCTTTCTTT. Its protein is CASSRKNTEAFF. Based on the CDR3 plus reference TRBV7-9 and TRBJ1-1, the full variable domain is DTGVSQNPRHKITKRGQNVTFRCDPISEHNRLYWYRQTLGQGPEFLTYFQNEAQLEKSRLLSDRFSAERPKGSFSTLEIQRTEQGDSAMYLCASSRKNTEAFFGQGTRLTVV.